The rows below give T cell receptor beta chains drawn from one sample of a study of tumor-infiltrating lymphocytes in primary liver carcinoma. One entry per CDR3 protein, called by TCRdb with MiXCR from the multiplex PCR reads. Of roughly 330,000 distinct CDR3 sequences in the sample, less than 65% were seen once. Sequenced: peripheral blood. The receptors originated from a man aged 40-50 years with primary liver carcinoma and hepatitis B virus infection. Each CDR3 is given with its conserved first and last residue. Each record gives: V gene, J gene, D gene, clone size, CDR3 protein, CDR3 DNA. D genes are given only for firm matches. Clone size appears in some rows only: once, few, many, or a class for an expanded clone.

V gene: TRBV5-1; J gene: TRBJ2-1; D gene: TRBD1; clone size: -; CDR3 protein: CASSLGSQGVNNEQFF; CDR3 DNA: TGCGCCAGCAGCTTGGGATCCCAGGGGGTTAACAATGAGCAGTTCTTC
V gene: TRBV12-3/TRBV12-4; J gene: TRBJ2-2; D gene: -; clone size: -; CDR3 protein: CASSLRAGEVAGGLFF; CDR3 DNA: TGTGCCAGCAGTTTGCGAGCGGGTGAAGTCGCCGGGGGGCTGTTTTTT
V gene: TRBV6-2/TRBV6-3; J gene: TRBJ2-7; D gene: -; clone size: many; CDR3 protein: CASSNTGRAYEQYF; CDR3 DNA: TGTGCCAGCAGTAATACCGGGAGAGCCTACGAGCAGTACTTC
V gene: TRBV11-2; J gene: TRBJ2-5; D gene: -; clone size: -; CDR3 protein: CASSLDIGDREYF; CDR3 DNA: TGTGCCAGCAGCTTAGATATCGGGGACCGCGAATACTTC
V gene: TRBV11-1; J gene: TRBJ2-1; D gene: -; clone size: -; CDR3 protein: CASNLTWDHSYNGQFF; CDR3 DNA: TGTGCCAGCAACCTTACCTGGGATCACTCATACAATGGGCAGTTCTTC
V gene: TRBV5-6; J gene: TRBJ2-6; D gene: TRBD1; clone size: few; CDR3 protein: CASSPRQGRSGANVLTF; CDR3 DNA: TGTGCCAGCAGCCCCAGACAGGGACGCTCTGGGGCCAACGTCCTGACTTTC
V gene: TRBV6-5; J gene: TRBJ2-5; D gene: -; clone size: -; CDR3 protein: CASSSSGRLEETQYF; CDR3 DNA: TGTGCCAGCTCTAGTAGTGGGAGGTTGGAAGAGACCCAGTACTTC
V gene: TRBV16; J gene: TRBJ2-7; D gene: -; clone size: -; CDR3 protein: CASSQSSGSYEQYF; CDR3 DNA: TGTGCCAGCAGCCAATCCTCAGGCTCCTACGAGCAGTACTTC
V gene: TRBV6-5; J gene: TRBJ2-3; D gene: -; clone size: few; CDR3 protein: CASSYRGFSADTQYF; CDR3 DNA: TGTGCCAGCAGTTACCGAGGGTTTAGCGCAGATACGCAGTATTTT
V gene: TRBV11-2; J gene: TRBJ1-5; D gene: -; clone size: -; CDR3 protein: CAGSLGTEISEQSQHF; CDR3 DNA: TGTGCCGGCAGCCTTGGGACTGAGATTTCGGAACAGTCCCAGCATTTT
V gene: TRBV5-1; J gene: TRBJ2-7; D gene: TRBD2; clone size: -; CDR3 protein: CASSLWESASGRAYEQYF; CDR3 DNA: TGCGCCAGCAGCCTTTGGGAGTCGGCTAGCGGGAGGGCCTACGAGCAGTACTTC
V gene: TRBV6-1; J gene: TRBJ2-5; D gene: TRBD1; clone size: many; CDR3 protein: CASTKMGQGTQETQYF; CDR3 DNA: TGTGCCAGCACAAAGATGGGACAGGGCACTCAAGAGACCCAGTACTTC
V gene: TRBV28; J gene: TRBJ1-5; D gene: -; clone size: -; CDR3 protein: CASSLPGRPQHF; CDR3 DNA: TGTGCCAGCAGTCTCCCCGGTCGGCCCCAGCATTTT
V gene: TRBV4-2; J gene: TRBJ2-1; D gene: TRBD2; clone size: -; CDR3 protein: CASSLRLAGYGSEQFF; CDR3 DNA: TGTGCCAGCAGCCTCAGACTAGCGGGATATGGGAGTGAGCAGTTCTTC
V gene: TRBV28; J gene: TRBJ2-1; D gene: -; clone size: once; CDR3 protein: CASSSPLLSSSYNEQFF; CDR3 DNA: TGTGCCAGCAGTTCCCCCCTCCTAAGCAGCTCCTACAATGAGCAGTTCTTC
V gene: TRBV28; J gene: TRBJ1-4; D gene: -; clone size: -; CDR3 protein: CAYSSVQGKLFF; CDR3 DNA: TGTGCCTATTCCAGTGTACAGGGAAAACTGTTTTTT
V gene: TRBV11-3; J gene: TRBJ2-1; D gene: -; clone size: once; CDR3 protein: CGSSLRQISYNEQFF; CDR3 DNA: TGTGGCAGCAGCTTAAGACAGATCTCCTACAATGAGCAGTTCTTC
V gene: TRBV6-5; J gene: TRBJ2-5; D gene: TRBD1; clone size: -; CDR3 protein: CGNRRDRTRQETQYF; CDR3 DNA: TGTGGCAACAGGCGGGACAGGACGAGACAAGAGACCCAGTACTTC
V gene: TRBV25-1; J gene: TRBJ2-3; D gene: TRBD1; clone size: -; CDR3 protein: CASSRQGAMSDTQYF; CDR3 DNA: TGTGCCAGCAGTCGTCAGGGGGCAATGTCAGATACGCAGTATTTT
V gene: TRBV6-1; J gene: TRBJ1-4; D gene: -; clone size: -; CDR3 protein: CANSEIREHEKLFF; CDR3 DNA: TGTGCCAACAGTGAAATTAGGGAGCATGAAAAACTGTTTTTT
V gene: TRBV6-1; J gene: TRBJ1-5; D gene: -; clone size: many; CDR3 protein: CASGRRNQPQHF; CDR3 DNA: TGTGCCAGTGGTAGGCGCAATCAGCCCCAGCATTTT
V gene: TRBV28; J gene: TRBJ1-2; D gene: -; clone size: -; CDR3 protein: CASRDVQAPYGYTF; CDR3 DNA: TGTGCCAGCAGGGACGTCCAAGCCCCCTATGGCTACACCTTC
V gene: TRBV6-5; J gene: TRBJ2-7; D gene: TRBD1; clone size: many; CDR3 protein: CASSYEGGSDEQYF; CDR3 DNA: TGTGCCAGCAGTTACGAAGGGGGCTCGGACGAGCAGTACTTC
V gene: TRBV2; J gene: TRBJ1-2; D gene: -; clone size: few; CDR3 protein: CAGKADGEIGYTF; CDR3 DNA: TGTGCCGGCAAAGCAGACGGTGAGATTGGCTACACCTTC
V gene: TRBV12-3/TRBV12-4; J gene: TRBJ2-1; D gene: -; clone size: -; CDR3 protein: CSSSFLSEHFF; CDR3 DNA: TGTTCCAGCAGTTTCCTCAGTGAGCACTTCTTC
V gene: TRBV12-3/TRBV12-4; J gene: TRBJ1-1; D gene: TRBD1; clone size: -; CDR3 protein: CVSSLGQGWTEAVF; CDR3 DNA: TGTGTCAGCAGTTTAGGACAGGGTTGGACTGAAGCTGTCTTC
V gene: TRBV30; J gene: TRBJ2-5; D gene: -; clone size: -; CDR3 protein: CAWSQGISGQETQYF; CDR3 DNA: TGTGCCTGGAGCCAAGGGATTAGCGGACAAGAGACCCAGTACTTC
V gene: TRBV20-1; J gene: TRBJ1-1; D gene: TRBD1; clone size: -; CDR3 protein: CSARDRGRTEAFF; CDR3 DNA: TGCAGTGCCCGGGACAGGGGACGCACTGAAGCTTTCTTT
V gene: TRBV6-5; J gene: TRBJ2-3; D gene: -; clone size: few; CDR3 protein: CASSYGDNTQYF; CDR3 DNA: TGTGCCAGCAGTTACGGAGACAATACGCAGTATTTT